These 29 T cell receptor beta chains share one sample of origin, sequenced in a study of OX40 agonist ivuxolimab in advanced cancers. Method: immunoSEQ multiplex PCR; TCRdb's copy keeps in-frame clones and lacks some. The sample comprises roughly 40,000 clones, 85% to 90% of which are singletons, and approximately 6% rests with the top ten. This specimen was CD4+ or CD8+ T cells sorted from blood, taken in a trial of the OX40 agonist ivuxolimab. All receptors come from an adult with an advanced solid tumor such as melanoma, head and neck, liver or kidney cancer.

This chain joins TRBV10-3 and TRBJ2-3, with D perhaps assigned TRBD1 or TRBD2 (5 bases each). Germline CDR1 ENHRY, CDR2 SYGVKD. Deletions cut 6 bases from V and 5 bases from J, with 12 bases between. The CDR3 covers 13 residues. As DNA, the CDR3 is TGTGCCATCAGGGGGGACCGAGGAGATACGCAGTATTTT. Protein: CAIRGDRGDTQYF.

The J gene is TRBJ1-3, the V gene TRBV6-1, with D maybe TRBD1 (5 bases). This CDR3 contains 15 residues. The V and J ends lost 3 bases and 0 bases respectively, with 9 bases between them. CDR1 is MNHNS and CDR2 is SASEGT in the germline V gene. The DNA for the CDR3 is TGTGCCAGCAGTGAGGGGCTGATCTCTGGAAACACCATATATTTT. This translates into CASSEGLISGNTIYF.

CDR3 DNA sequence: TGCGCCAGCAGTGAATCTGTCGGGACAGGGGCGGGTAATGAGCAGTTCTTC. Its translation: CASSESVGTGAGNEQFF. This chain joins TRBV10-1 and TRBJ2-1, with 10 bases fitting TRBD1. The CDR3 totals 17 residues. Germline trimming cut 3 bases from V and 7 bases from J; bases unmatched to any gene: 12. CDR1 is WNHNN, CDR2 SYGVQD, per germline (reference sequence).

The chain couples TRBV19 to TRBJ1-2; D is perhaps TRBD1 (5 bases). V gave up 6 bases and J gave up 4 bases, with 12 bases separating them. The CDR3 consists of 13 residues. Germline V gives CDR1 LNHDA, CDR2 SQIVND (reference sequence). The CDR3 loop reads CASSNEGIYGYTF. The DNA of the CDR3 is TGTGCCAGTAGCAACGAGGGGATCTATGGCTACACCTTC.

The rearrangement uses TRBV5-1 and TRBJ2-7; tentative D call: TRBD1 (5 bases). The CDR3 totals 19 residues. Germline V gene lookup returns CDR1 SGHRS and CDR2 YFSETQ. The V and J ends lost 6 bases and 1 base respectively, with 29 bases between them. In DNA form, the CDR3 reads TGCGCCAGCAAGTCTTTGCCCTTCCGCGGACAAAATTTTTCCTACGAGCAGTACTTC. Its translation: CASKSLPFRGQNFSYEQYF.

The rearrangement uses TRBV25-1 and TRBJ1-2, with unresolved D. V lost 8 bases, J lost 8 bases, and 15 bases lay in between. The CDR3 totals 12 residues. In germline, CDR1 is MGHDK, CDR2 SYGVNS. CDR3 nucleotides: TGTGCCAGCGCGATTGGGGATCGGGGCTACACCTTC. This sequence encodes CASAIGDRGYTF.

The chain carries TRBV28 and TRBJ2-7; 13 bases fit TRBD2. Losses at the gene ends were 5 bases for V and 3 bases for J; bases not matched to a gene: 10. The CDR3 spans 17 residues. Looked up from germline, CDR1 is MDHEN and CDR2 is SYDVKM. The CDR3 region is CASSTSGRALTIYEQYF. DNA of the CDR3: TGTGCCAGCAGTACTAGCGGGAGGGCCCTCACAATCTACGAGCAGTACTTC.

The chain links TRBV9 to TRBJ2-5, with 7 positions matching TRBD2. J gave up 2 bases and V 4 bases, and 5 bases lay outside the gene matches. CDR3 size: 14 residues. Germline-derived CDR1 and CDR2 are SGDLS and YYNGEE. The CDR3 sequence is CASSPGLGQETQYF. The CDR3 DNA reads TGTGCCAGCAGCCCCGGACTAGGACAAGAGACCCAGTACTTC.

This chain uses TRBV27 with TRBJ1-6; 8 bases are shared with TRBD1. The CDR3 totals 16 residues. After removal of 4 bases from V and 7 bases from J, the junction contained 9 bases not matched to a gene. The germline CDR1 and CDR2 sequences are MNHEY and SMNVEV (reference sequence). This chain's CDR3 is CASSSYRGAVNSPLHF. CDR3 nucleotide sequence: TGTGCCAGCAGTTCCTACAGGGGGGCGGTCAATTCACCCCTCCACTTT.

The chain links TRBV10-3 to TRBJ2-1; a possible D gene is TRBD2 (5 bases). Trimming took 7 bases from V and 5 from J, leaving 9 bases between them. Germline CDR1 and CDR2: ENHRY and SYGVKD. CDR3 length: 12 residues. CDR3: CAITDGNNEQFF. The CDR3 nucleotides are TGTGCCATCACCGACGGGAACAATGAGCAGTTCTTC.

The V call is TRBV4-2, the J call TRBJ2-1; 13 bases line up with TRBD2. The V and J ends lost 0 bases and 5 bases, in that order; junction bases with no gene match: 1. CDR1 is LGHNA and CDR2 is YNFKEQ in the germline V gene. The CDR3 totals 16 residues. The DNA of the CDR3 is TGTGCCAGCAGCCAAGAGGGGACTAGCGGGAACAATGAGCAGTTCTTC. Translating gives CASSQEGTSGNNEQFF.

The rearrangement links TRBV7-9 to TRBJ1-2; 9 positions agree with TRBD1. After removal of 5 bases from V and 6 bases from J, the junction contained 4 bases not matched to a gene. CDR3 length equals 13 residues. Per germline, CDR1 SEHNR and CDR2 FQNEAQ (reference sequence). The CDR3 here is CASSRGQGHGYTF. CDR3 sequence (DNA): TGTGCCAGCAGCCGAGGACAGGGGCATGGCTACACCTTC.

This rearrangement joins TRBV10-3 to TRBJ2-3, with unresolved D. The germline CDR1 and CDR2 sequences are ENHRY and SYGVKD. Trimming shortened V by 2 bases and J by 0 bases, and 12 bases separated the two germline ends. This CDR3 contains 16 residues. The CDR3 region is CAISERMGLSTDTQYF. As DNA, the CDR3 is TGTGCCATCAGTGAGCGAATGGGCCTGAGCACAGATACGCAGTATTTT.

As regards this clone: A read error may account for a junction end that differs from germline. The CDR3 coding sequence is TGTGCCAGCAGGTTGGGACGGGAGGCGAACTTC. Amino acid sequence: CASRLGREANF. V is TRBV5-6 and J is TRBJ2-7, with 7 bases aligning to TRBD2. Germline assignment: CDR1 SGHDT and CDR2 YYEEEE. This CDR3 has 11 amino acids.

The chain joins TRBV30 to TRBJ1-1; D perhaps matches TRBD1 (6 bases). Germline CDR1 reads GTSNPN; CDR2 reads SVGIG (reference sequence). The ends were cut back, 3 bases at V and 0 bases at J, with 14 bases in the middle. The CDR3 is made up of 15 amino acids. CDR3: CAWRTTGTMNTEAFF. DNA of the CDR3: TGTGCCTGGAGAACCACAGGGACCATGAACACTGAAGCTTTCTTT.

This clone has only one observation. J is TRBJ2-5 and V is TRBV5-6; TRBD2 matches 7 bases. The germline V gene has CDR1 SGHDT and CDR2 YYEEEE. V gave up 3 bases and J gave up 7 bases; unmatched junction bases: 0. CDR3 size: 11 residues. Here the CDR3 DNA reads TGTGCCAGCAGCTGGGAGGGGACCCAGTACTTC. It yields the protein CASSWEGTQYF. The whole variable domain, filled in from reference TRBV5-6 and TRBJ2-5, reads DAGVTQSPTHLIKTRGQQVTLRCSPKSGHDTVSWYQQALGQGPQFIFQYYEEEERQRGNFPDRFSGHQFPNYSSELNVNALLLGDSALYLCASSWEGTQYFGPGTRLLVL.

This chain connects TRBV6-5 to TRBJ1-2, with 7 bases that match TRBD1. Trimming removed 5 bases from V and 2 bases from J; junction bases left unmatched: 5. Per the germline V gene, CDR1 is MNHEY and CDR2 is SVGAGI. This CDR3 is built from 14 residues. The CDR3 protein is CASSPLTGNYGYTF. The DNA for the CDR3 is TGTGCCAGCAGTCCACTGACAGGGAACTATGGCTACACCTTC.

The genes are TRBV5-4 and TRBJ1-6, with 8 bases aligning to TRBD1. The germline V gene has CDR1 SGHNT and CDR2 YYREEE (reference sequence). With V trimmed by 4 bases and J by 10 bases, 4 bases remained unmatched. CDR3 length: 13 amino acids. The CDR3: CASSRTGSSPLHF. The CDR3 DNA reads TGTGCCAGCAGCCGGACAGGGTCCTCACCCCTCCACTTT.

V is TRBV19 and J is TRBJ1-1; D gene ambiguous. CDR3 length: 14 residues. Trimming cost V 5 bases and J 4 bases, with 14 bases left between them. Germline V gene lookup returns CDR1 LNHDA and CDR2 SQIVND (reference sequence). In nucleotides, the CDR3 is TGTGCCAGTAGTTCCAGGCGGGAAAGCACTGAAGCTTTCTTT. Translated, it gives CASSSRRESTEAFF.

The chain is built from TRBV7-8 and TRBJ2-5, with a tentative D call TRBD2 (6 bases). CDR3 length equals 18 residues. V shed 7 bases and J shed 0 bases, with 24 bases lying between them. Germline lookup yields CDR1 SGHVS and CDR2 FQNEAQ. Written as DNA, the CDR3 is TGTGCCAGCACCAGAGGAGGGGCTGCTGGATGGGACCAAGAGACCCAGTACTTC. Protein product: CASTRGGAAGWDQETQYF.

The chain joins TRBV6-1 to TRBJ2-3; the D is unclear. In germline, CDR1 is MNHNS, CDR2 SASEGT. V lost 2 bases and J 5 bases, leaving 8 bases between the germline ends. This CDR3 contains 13 residues. The CDR3 nucleotides are TGTGCCAGCAGTGAATTGGGTGGAGATACGCAGTATTTT. This translates into CASSELGGDTQYF.

A few counts support this clone. The chain links TRBV5-1 to TRBJ1-2; D is possibly TRBD1 (5 bases). With 0 bases removed from V and 3 bases from J, the gap between germline ends came to 12 bases. Germline V gene sequence: CDR1 SGHRS, CDR2 YFSETQ. The CDR3 is 15 amino acids. The CDR3 region has the DNA TGCGCCAGCAGCTTGGACGGGGCGCGTGACTATGGCTACACCTTC. Translation: CASSLDGARDYGYTF.

This chain joins TRBV30 and TRBJ1-6; possible D gene TRBD1, 5 bases. V lost 2 bases and J lost 7, with 15 bases in between. Germline V gives CDR1 GTSNPN, CDR2 SVGIG (reference sequence). The CDR3 length is 15 residues. The CDR3 reads CAWSTTMTANSPLHF. CDR3 nucleotide sequence: TGTGCCTGGAGTACGACCATGACAGCGAATTCACCCCTCCACTTT. Filled out from reference TRBV30 and TRBJ1-6, the complete variable domain reads SQTIHQWPATLVQPVGSPLSLECTVEGTSNPNLYWYRQAAGRGLQLLFYSVGIGQISSEVPQNLSASRPQDRQFILSSKKLLLSDSGFYLCAWSTTMTANSPLHFGNGTRLTVT.

The chain joins TRBV25-1 to TRBJ2-2; D is perhaps TRBD2 (6 bases). Trimming removed 5 bases at V and 1 base at J, with 14 bases between. The CDR3 runs 16 residues. From germline, CDR1 is MGHDK and CDR2 SYGVNS. In DNA, the CDR3 is TGTGCCAGCAGTTTCGTGGGAGGCAGGAACACCGGGGAGCTGTTTTTT. Its protein is CASSFVGGRNTGELFF.

V is TRBV7-8 and J is TRBJ2-5; TRBD2 aligns across 8 bases. The germline CDR1 and CDR2 sequences are SGHVS and FQNEAQ. The CDR3 has 15 residues. J lost 4 bases, V lost 1 base, and 5 bases had no gene match. As DNA, the CDR3 is TGTGCCAGCAGCTTAGACGGGAGGGCCGCAGAGACCCAGTACTTC. Amino acid sequence: CASSLDGRAAETQYF.

The V and J genes are TRBV6-5 and TRBJ2-5, with D perhaps TRBD1 or TRBD2 (5 bases each). The J call may be mistaken, given a closer DNA end match to TRBJ2-7. There are 15 residues in the CDR3. Germline V CDR1 and CDR2: MNHEY, SVGAGI. CDR3 loop: CASSSPGTLTYEQYF. The CDR3, as DNA: TGTGCCAGCAGTTCCCCCGGGACGTTAACCTACGAGCAGTACTTC.

This clone was counted a single time. This chain uses TRBV19 with TRBJ2-5, with D unresolved. Per the germline V gene, CDR1 is LNHDA and CDR2 is SQIVND (reference sequence). This CDR3 has 15 amino acids. V lost 6 bases to trimming and J lost 2 bases, with 16 bases between them. CDR3 amino acids: CASSLGLGLQETQYF. The DNA of the CDR3 is TGTGCCAGTAGCCTCGGTTTAGGATTACAAGAGACCCAGTACTTC.

This rearrangement joins TRBV7-8 to TRBJ1-2, with a possible D match to TRBD1 (6 bases). The CDR3 runs to 15 residues. Germline V gene data show CDR1 as SGHVS and CDR2 as FQNEAQ. Trimming took 1 base from V and 7 from J, leaving 16 bases between them. CDR3 in amino acids: CASSLEPQGRGGYTF. The CDR3 coding sequence is TGTGCCAGCAGCTTAGAGCCGCAGGGGCGAGGTGGCTACACCTTC.

This chain connects TRBV10-1 to TRBJ2-1, with TRBD2 matching over 13 bases. With V trimmed by 5 bases and J by 5 bases, 3 bases remained unmatched. Germline loops: CDR1 WNHNN, CDR2 SYGVQD (reference sequence). The CDR3 covers 15 residues. As DNA, the CDR3 is TGCGCCAGCAGTCGGACTAGCGGGGGAAACAATGAGCAGTTCTTC. Amino acids: CASSRTSGGNNEQFF.